These 7 T cell receptor beta chains were sequenced from one sample in a study of blood T cells in healthy people across ages. It was with a sample-barcoded 5' primer and a J-beta primer mix that a second PCR of about 7 to 12 cycles was run. TCRdb independently ran MiXCR on the 5' RACE reads; one entry per CDR3 protein. The sample records around 900,000 distinct CDR3 sequences, roughly 51% being singletons. Input material: blood. Receptors originate from a woman aged 55-70 years in good health.

The genes are TRBV4-3 and TRBJ2-6, with D maybe TRBD1 (6 bases). V was cut by 1 base and J by 2 bases, with 12 bases left in between. The germline V gene has CDR1 LGHNA and CDR2 YSLEER. CDR3 length: 17 residues. The CDR3 DNA sequence: TGCGCCAGCAGCCAAGTGGTCGCAGGGGCTGGGGCCAACGTCCTGACTTTC. Protein sequence: CASSQVVAGAGANVLTF.

As concerns this clonotype: One junction end does not reproduce the germline sequence, and a read error may be involved. The V and J genes are TRBV27 and TRBJ2-7, with 8 bases fitting TRBD2. The germline V gene has CDR1 MNHEY and CDR2 SMNVEV (reference sequence). CDR3 size: 18 residues. The CDR3 sequence is CVSSLNQGTGRVSYEQYF. DNA for the CDR3: TGTGTCAGCAGTTTAAATCAGGGGACCGGGAGGGTATCCTACGAGCAGTACTTC.

This chain uses TRBV5-1 with TRBJ2-1; maybe TRBD2 (5 bases). This CDR3 is built from 16 residues. Germline-derived CDR1 and CDR2 are SGHRS and YFSETQ. Trimming stripped 0 bases from V and 8 bases from J, with 18 bases between. The chain's CDR3 is CASSLGRAVLTYEQFF. The CDR3 DNA reads as TGCGCCAGCAGCTTGGGGCGAGCGGTACTTACCTATGAGCAGTTCTTC.

The V gene is TRBV29-1, the J gene TRBJ2-1; D ambiguous. The J call may not be correct, given that the DNA end is closer to TRBJ2-7. In germline, CDR1 is SQVTM, CDR2 ANQGSEA. The CDR3 contains 15 residues. DNA for the CDR3: TGCAGCGTTGAGGGTCCGATCAGCTCCTACAATGAGCAGTACTTC. Translation gives CSVEGPISSYNEQYF.

The rearrangement uses TRBV2 and TRBJ2-5; TRBD1 matches at 9 bases. CDR1 SNHLY and CDR2 FYNNEI come from the germline V gene. The CDR3 sequence is 15 residues long. The trim removed 5 bases at V and 11 bases at J, leaving 15 bases unmatched. CDR3 residues: CASSTGQGLDNEQYF. In DNA, the CDR3 is TGTGCCAGCAGTACGGGACAGGGACTTGACAATGAGCAGTACTTC.

J is TRBJ2-3 and V is TRBV30; D gene unclear. The CDR3 consists of 14 residues. The V end lost 3 bases, the J end lost 8 bases, and 18 bases lay between the germline ends. Germline-derived CDR1 and CDR2 are GTSNPN and SVGIG (reference sequence). The CDR3 DNA reads as TGTGCCTGGAGGGTCAAAGCGAGAGCTAGTACGCAGTATTTT. Translating gives CAWRVKARASTQYF.

Points on this clonotype: This sequence may be a read error, since a much larger clone differs from it by one base. The chain has TRBV9 and TRBJ2-2, with 12 bases matching TRBD2. CDR3 length equals 15 residues. Germline loops: CDR1 SGDLS, CDR2 YYNGEE. V shed 2 bases, J shed 10 bases, and the junction held 6 bases outside the gene matches. The CDR3: CASSVGLAGMEELFF. As DNA, the CDR3 is TGTGCCAGCAGCGTGGGACTAGCGGGCATGGAGGAGCTGTTTTTT.